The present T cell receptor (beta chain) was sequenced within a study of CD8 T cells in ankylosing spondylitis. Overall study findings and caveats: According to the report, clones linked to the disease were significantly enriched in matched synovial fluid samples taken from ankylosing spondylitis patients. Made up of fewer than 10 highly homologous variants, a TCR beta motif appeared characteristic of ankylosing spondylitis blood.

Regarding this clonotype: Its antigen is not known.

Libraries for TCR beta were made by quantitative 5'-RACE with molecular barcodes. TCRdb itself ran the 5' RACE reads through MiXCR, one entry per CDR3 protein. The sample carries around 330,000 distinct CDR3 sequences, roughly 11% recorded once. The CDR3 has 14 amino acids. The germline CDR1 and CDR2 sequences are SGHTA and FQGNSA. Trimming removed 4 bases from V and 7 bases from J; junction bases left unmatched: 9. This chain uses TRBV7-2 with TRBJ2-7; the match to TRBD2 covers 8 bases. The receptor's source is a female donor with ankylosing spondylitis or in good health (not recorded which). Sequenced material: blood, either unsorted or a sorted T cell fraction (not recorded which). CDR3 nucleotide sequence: TGTGCCAGCAGCTCTAGCGGGTGGGCCCCTGAGCAGTACTTC. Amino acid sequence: CASSSSGWAPEQYF.